This TCR beta chain came from a study of cytomegalovirus exposure and HLA in healthy donors. The PCR had 60 Vbeta and 13 Jbeta primers. Clones were sequenced by immunoSEQ multiplex PCR, and TCRdb holds only the in-frame ones, with some missing. Of around 140,000 clones listed, approximately 70% are singletons. Each donor's status was that of a healthy bone marrow donor. On this clone: The antigen is not known.

General observations from the study: DRB1 had the most TCR associations and HLA-C the fewest, a later analysis found, with rates varying by HLA locus.

Germline lookup yields CDR1 SGHAT and CDR2 FQNNGV. The ends were cut back, 0 bases at V and 2 bases at J, with 10 bases in the middle. CDR3 length equals 15 residues. The clonotype comes from a woman in her sixties in good health and CMV-seropositive. Sequencing used PBMCs. The J gene is TRBJ1-2, the V gene TRBV11-2; D unresolved. The CDR3 is CASSLDVGSNYGYTF. The CDR3 DNA follows: TGTGCCAGCAGCTTAGACGTGGGCTCGAACTATGGCTACACCTTC.